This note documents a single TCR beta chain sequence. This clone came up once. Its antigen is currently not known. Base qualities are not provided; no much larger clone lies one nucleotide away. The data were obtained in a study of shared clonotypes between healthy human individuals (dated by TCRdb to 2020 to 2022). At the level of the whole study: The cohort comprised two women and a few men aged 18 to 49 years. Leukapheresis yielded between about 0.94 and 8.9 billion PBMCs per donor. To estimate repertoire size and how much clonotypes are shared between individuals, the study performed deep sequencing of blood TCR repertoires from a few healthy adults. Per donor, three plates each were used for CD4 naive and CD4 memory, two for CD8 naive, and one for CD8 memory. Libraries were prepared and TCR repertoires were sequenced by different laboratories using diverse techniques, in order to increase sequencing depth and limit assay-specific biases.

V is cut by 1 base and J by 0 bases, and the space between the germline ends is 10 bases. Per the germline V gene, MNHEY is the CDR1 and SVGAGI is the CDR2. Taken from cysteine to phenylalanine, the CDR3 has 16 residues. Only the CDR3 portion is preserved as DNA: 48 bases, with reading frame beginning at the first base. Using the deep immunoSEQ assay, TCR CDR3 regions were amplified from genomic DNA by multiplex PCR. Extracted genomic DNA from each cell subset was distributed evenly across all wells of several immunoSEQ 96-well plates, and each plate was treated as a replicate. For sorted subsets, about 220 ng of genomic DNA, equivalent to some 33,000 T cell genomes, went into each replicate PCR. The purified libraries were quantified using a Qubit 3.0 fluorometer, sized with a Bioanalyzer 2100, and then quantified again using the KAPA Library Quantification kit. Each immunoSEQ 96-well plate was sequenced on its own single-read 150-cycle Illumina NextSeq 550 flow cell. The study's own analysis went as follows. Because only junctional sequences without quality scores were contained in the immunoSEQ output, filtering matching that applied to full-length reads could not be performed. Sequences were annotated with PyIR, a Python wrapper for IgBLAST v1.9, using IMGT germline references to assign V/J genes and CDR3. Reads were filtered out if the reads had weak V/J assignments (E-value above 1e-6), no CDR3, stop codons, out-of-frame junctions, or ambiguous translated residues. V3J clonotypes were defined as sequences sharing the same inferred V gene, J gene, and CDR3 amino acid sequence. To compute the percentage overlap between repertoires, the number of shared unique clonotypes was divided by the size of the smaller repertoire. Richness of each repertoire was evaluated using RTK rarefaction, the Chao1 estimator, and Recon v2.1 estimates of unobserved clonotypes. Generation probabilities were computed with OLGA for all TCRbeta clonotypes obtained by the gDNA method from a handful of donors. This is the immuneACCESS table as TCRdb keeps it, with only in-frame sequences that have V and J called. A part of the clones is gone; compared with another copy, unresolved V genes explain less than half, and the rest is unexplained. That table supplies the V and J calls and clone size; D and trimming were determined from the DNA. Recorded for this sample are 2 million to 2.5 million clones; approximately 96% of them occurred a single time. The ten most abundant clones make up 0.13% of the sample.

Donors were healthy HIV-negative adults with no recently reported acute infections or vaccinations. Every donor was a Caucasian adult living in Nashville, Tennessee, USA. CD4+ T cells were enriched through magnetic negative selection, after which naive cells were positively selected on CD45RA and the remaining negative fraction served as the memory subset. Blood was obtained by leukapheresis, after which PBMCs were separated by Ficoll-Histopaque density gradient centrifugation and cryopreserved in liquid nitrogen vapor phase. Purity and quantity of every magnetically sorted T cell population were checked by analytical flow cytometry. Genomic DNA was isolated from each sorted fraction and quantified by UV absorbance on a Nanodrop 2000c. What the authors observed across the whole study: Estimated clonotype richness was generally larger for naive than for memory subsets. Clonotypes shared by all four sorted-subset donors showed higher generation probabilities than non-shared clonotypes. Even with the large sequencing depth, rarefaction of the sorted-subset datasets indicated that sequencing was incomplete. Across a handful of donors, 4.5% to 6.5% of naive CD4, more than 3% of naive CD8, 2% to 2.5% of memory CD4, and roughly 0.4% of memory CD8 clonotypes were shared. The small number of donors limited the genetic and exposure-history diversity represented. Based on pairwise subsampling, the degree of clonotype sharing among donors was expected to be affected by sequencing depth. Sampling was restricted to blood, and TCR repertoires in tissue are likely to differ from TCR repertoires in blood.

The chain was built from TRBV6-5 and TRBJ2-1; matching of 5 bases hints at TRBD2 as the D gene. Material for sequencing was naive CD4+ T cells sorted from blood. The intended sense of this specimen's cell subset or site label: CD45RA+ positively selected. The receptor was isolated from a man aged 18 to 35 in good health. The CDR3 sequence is CASSYLRGSSYNEQFF. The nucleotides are TGTGCCAGCAGTTACTTACGGGGTAGCTCCTACAATGAGCAGTTCTTC.